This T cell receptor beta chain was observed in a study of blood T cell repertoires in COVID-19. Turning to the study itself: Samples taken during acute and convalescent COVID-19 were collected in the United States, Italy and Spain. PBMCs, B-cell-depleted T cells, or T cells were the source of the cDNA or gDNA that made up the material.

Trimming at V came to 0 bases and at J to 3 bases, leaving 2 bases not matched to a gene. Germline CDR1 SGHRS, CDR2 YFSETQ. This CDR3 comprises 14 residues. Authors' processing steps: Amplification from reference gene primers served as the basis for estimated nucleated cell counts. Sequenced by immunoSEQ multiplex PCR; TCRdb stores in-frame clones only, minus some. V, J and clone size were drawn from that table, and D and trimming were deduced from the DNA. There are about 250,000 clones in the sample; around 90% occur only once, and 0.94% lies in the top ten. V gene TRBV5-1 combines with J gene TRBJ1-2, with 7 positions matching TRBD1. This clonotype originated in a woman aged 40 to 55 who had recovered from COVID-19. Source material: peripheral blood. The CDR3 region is CASSLGQGYYGYTF. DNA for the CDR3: TGCGCCAGCAGCTTGGGACAGGGCTACTATGGCTACACCTTC.